A selection of T cell receptor beta chains follows, all from one sample in a study of cytomegalovirus exposure and HLA in healthy donors. Profiled with immunoSEQ multiplex PCR; TCRdb holds only in-frame clones, not every one. The sample includes around 160,000 clones, roughly four fifths of them seen just once. The sequenced material came from PBMCs. These receptors all stem from a woman between 35 and 50 years old in good health and CMV-seronegative. Both conserved end residues are part of each CDR3. The order of the fields is D gene, V gene, J gene, clone size, CDR3 DNA, CDR3 protein. The D gene is left open where the match is weak. Clone size is shown for a subset of rows, as once, few, many or a class of expanded clone.

TRBD2	TRBV28	TRBJ2-3	-	TGTGCCAGCAGTCTACTGACTAGCGGGGCGACAGATACGCAGTATTTT	CASSLLTSGATDTQYF
TRBD1	TRBV6-6	TRBJ2-7	-	TGTGCCAGCAGCGCGACAGGGAGCGAGCAGTACTTC	CASSATGSEQYF
-	TRBV19	TRBJ1-5	once	TGTGCCAGTAGTCCCACGGGGAGCCAGCCCCAGCATTTT	CASSPTGSQPQHF
TRBD1	TRBV28	TRBJ2-7	-	TGTGCCAGCAGTTTGCCCGGGACAGTCTCCTACGAGCAGTACTTC	CASSLPGTVSYEQYF
-	TRBV28	TRBJ2-3	few	TGTGCCAGCAGTTTATTCGGGTCTAGCACAGATACGCAGTATTTT	CASSLFGSSTDTQYF
-	TRBV7-9	TRBJ2-1	-	TGTGCCAGCAGCCCGACTAACCCCGAGGTCTATGAGCAGTTCTTC	CASSPTNPEVYEQFF
-	TRBV9	TRBJ2-3	-	TGTGCCAGCAGCGTAGCTGGGGGGTTCACAGATACGCAGTATTTT	CASSVAGGFTDTQYF
TRBD2	TRBV10-3	TRBJ2-2	-	TGTGCCATCAGTCCCCGGACTAGCGGGAGAACCGGGGAGCTGTTTTTT	CAISPRTSGRTGELFF
-	TRBV30	TRBJ2-7	-	TGTGCCTGGAACGGGGGCTCCTACGAGCAGTACTTC	CAWNGGSYEQYF
TRBD1	TRBV29-1	TRBJ2-4	-	TGCAGCTGCCGGACAGGGGAGGGGGTCGGAGCCAAAAACATTCAGTACTTC	CSCRTGEGVGAKNIQYF
TRBD1	TRBV2	TRBJ1-5	-	TGTGCCAGCAGCGGGCAAGGGGGCTACGACCAGCCCCAGCATTTT	CASSGQGGYDQPQHF
-	TRBV9	TRBJ1-3	-	TGTGCCAGCAGCGTAGATATGAGCTCTGGAAACACCATATATTTT	CASSVDMSSGNTIYF
TRBD2	TRBV19	TRBJ2-1	-	TGTGCCAGTAACGGGCGGGAGGCTACATCCTACAATGAGCAGTTCTTC	CASNGREATSYNEQFF
-	TRBV5-1	TRBJ2-3	-	TGCGCCAGCAGCTTTCAGGGTCCCACTACAGATACGCAGTATTTT	CASSFQGPTTDTQYF
TRBD1	TRBV7-8	TRBJ1-4	-	TGTGCCAGCAGCTCGGGACAGATTAATGAAAAACTGTTTTTT	CASSSGQINEKLFF
TRBD2	TRBV7-9	TRBJ2-3	-	TGTGCCAGCAGCTCGGGGGGGGTGAGCACAGATACGCAGTATTTT	CASSSGGVSTDTQYF
TRBD1	TRBV12-5	TRBJ2-1	-	TGTGCTAGTGGTTCGGGACAGGGGTCCTACAATGAGCAGTTCTTC	CASGSGQGSYNEQFF
TRBD2	TRBV27	TRBJ2-1	-	TGTGCCAGCAGTCGCAGGACTAGCGCCGACTCCTACAATGAGCAGTTCTTC	CASSRRTSADSYNEQFF
-	TRBV29-1	TRBJ1-4	-	TGCAGCGTTGAAGCAGGATTAACCGGGGGGGAAAAACTGTTTTTT	CSVEAGLTGGEKLFF
TRBD2	TRBV6-5	TRBJ2-5	-	TGTGCCAGCAGGCTACGGGAGGGCCGGGAAGAGACCCAGTACTTC	CASRLREGREETQYF
-	TRBV29-1	TRBJ2-7	-	TGCAGCGTTGAACTGCCCTCTAGCTCCTACGAGCAGTACTTC	CSVELPSSSYEQYF
-	TRBV30	TRBJ2-3	few	TGTGCCTGGATTTCAGGGGTCCGTGAAACGCAGTATTTT	CAWISGVRETQYF
-	TRBV7-7	TRBJ2-3	-	TGTGCTAGCAGCTTAGCCCCCCGAGATACGCAGTATTTT	CASSLAPRDTQYF
-	TRBV6-5	TRBJ2-7	-	TGTGCCAGCGGATGGGCGGGGCGGAACGAGCAGTACTTC	CASGWAGRNEQYF